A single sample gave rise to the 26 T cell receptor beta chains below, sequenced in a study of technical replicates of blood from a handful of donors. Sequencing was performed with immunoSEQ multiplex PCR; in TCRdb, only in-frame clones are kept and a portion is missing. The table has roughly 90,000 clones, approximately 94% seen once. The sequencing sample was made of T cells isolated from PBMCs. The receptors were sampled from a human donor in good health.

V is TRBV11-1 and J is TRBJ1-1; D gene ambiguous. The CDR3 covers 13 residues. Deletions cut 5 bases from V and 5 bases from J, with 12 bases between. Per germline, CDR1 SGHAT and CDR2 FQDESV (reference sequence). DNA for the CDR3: TGTGCCAGCAGCCCGAGCAGGCTAACTGAAGCTTTCTTT. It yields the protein CASSPSRLTEAFF.

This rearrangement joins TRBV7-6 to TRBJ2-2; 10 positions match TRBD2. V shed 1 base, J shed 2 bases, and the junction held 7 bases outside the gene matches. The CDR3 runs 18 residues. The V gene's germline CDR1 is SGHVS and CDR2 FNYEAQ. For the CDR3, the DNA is TGTGCCAGCAGCTTAGAGGCGGCTAGCGGGGGAAACACCGGGGAGCTGTTTTTT. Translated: CASSLEAASGGNTGELFF.

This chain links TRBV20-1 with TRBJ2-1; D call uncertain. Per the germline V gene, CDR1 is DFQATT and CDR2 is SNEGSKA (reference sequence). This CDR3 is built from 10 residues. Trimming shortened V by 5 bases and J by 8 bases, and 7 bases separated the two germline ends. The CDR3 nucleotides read TGCAGTGCTGAGTCGGATGAGCAGTTCTTC. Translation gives CSAESDEQFF.

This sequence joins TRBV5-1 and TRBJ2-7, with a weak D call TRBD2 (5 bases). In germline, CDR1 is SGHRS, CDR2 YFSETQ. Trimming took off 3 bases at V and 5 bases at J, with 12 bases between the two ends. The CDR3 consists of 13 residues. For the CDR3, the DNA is TGCGCCAGCAGCTCCCCCGGGCGGGACGAGCAGTACTTC. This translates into CASSSPGRDEQYF.

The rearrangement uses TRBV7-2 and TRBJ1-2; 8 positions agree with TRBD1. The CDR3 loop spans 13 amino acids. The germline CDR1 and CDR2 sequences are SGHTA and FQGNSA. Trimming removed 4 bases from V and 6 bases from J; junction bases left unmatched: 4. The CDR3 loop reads CASSSRTGNGYTF. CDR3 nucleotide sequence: TGTGCCAGCAGCTCTCGGACAGGGAATGGCTACACCTTC.

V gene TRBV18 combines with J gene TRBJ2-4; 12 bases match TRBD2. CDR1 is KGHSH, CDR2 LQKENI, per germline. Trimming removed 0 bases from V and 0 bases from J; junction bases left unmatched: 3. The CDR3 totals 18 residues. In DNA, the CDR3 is TGTGCCAGCTCACCACCACTAGCGGGGGGACTAGCCAAAAACATTCAGTACTTC. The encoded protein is CASSPPLAGGLAKNIQYF.

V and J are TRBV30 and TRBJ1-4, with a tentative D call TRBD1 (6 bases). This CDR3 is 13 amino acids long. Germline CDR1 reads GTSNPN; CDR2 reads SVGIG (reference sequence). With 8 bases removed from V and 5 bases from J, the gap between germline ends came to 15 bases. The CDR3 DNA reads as TGTGCCGGGGCGGGGGGCGCCAATGAAAAACTGTTTTTT. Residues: CAGAGGANEKLFF. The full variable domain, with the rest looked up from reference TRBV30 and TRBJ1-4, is SQTIHQWPATLVQPVGSPLSLECTVEGTSNPNLYWYRQAAGRGLQLLFYSVGIGQISSEVPQNLSASRPQDRQFILSSKKLLLSDSGFYLCAGAGGANEKLFFGSGTQLSVL.

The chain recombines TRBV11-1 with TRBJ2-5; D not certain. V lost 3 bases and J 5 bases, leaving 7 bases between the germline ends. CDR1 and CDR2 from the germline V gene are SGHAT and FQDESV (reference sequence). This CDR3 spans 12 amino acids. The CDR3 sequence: CASSLSWETQYF. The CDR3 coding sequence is TGTGCCAGCAGCTTGAGTTGGGAGACCCAGTACTTC. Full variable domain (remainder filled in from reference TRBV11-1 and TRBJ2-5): EAEVAQSPRYKITEKSQAVAFWCDPISGHATLYWYRQILGQGPELLVQFQDESVVDDSQLPKDRFSAERLKGVDSTLKIQPAELGDSAMYLCASSLSWETQYFGPGTRLLVL.

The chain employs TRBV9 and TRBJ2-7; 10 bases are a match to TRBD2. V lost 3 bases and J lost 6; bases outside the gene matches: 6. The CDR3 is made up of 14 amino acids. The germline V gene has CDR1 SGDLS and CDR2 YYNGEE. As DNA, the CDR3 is TGTGCCAGCAGCGGAAGCGGGGGGGCGGGCGAGCAGTACTTC. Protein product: CASSGSGGAGEQYF.

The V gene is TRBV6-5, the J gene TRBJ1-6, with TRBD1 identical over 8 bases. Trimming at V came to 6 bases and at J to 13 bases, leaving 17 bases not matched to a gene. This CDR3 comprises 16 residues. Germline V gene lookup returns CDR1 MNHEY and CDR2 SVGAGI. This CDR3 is CASSYLSGQGSSPLHF. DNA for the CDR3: TGTGCCAGCAGCTACCTATCTGGACAGGGTTCGTCGCCCCTCCACTTT.

The CDR3 sequence: CASSQDRYGGYTF. CDR3 sequence (DNA): TGCGCCAGCAGCCAAGATCGATATGGCGGCTACACCTTC. The chain combines TRBV4-1 with TRBJ1-2, with D unclear. Germline V CDR1 and CDR2: MGHRA, YSYEKL. The CDR3 sequence is 13 residues long. V lost 0 bases and J lost 8, with 10 bases in between.

The CDR3 sequence: CAWSVVGQGSSYGYTF. The CDR3 coding sequence is TGTGCCTGGAGTGTGGTCGGACAGGGAAGCTCCTATGGCTACACCTTC. The gene calls are TRBV30 and TRBJ1-2; TRBD1 agrees at 8 bases. This CDR3 spans 16 amino acids. V lost 0 bases, J lost 4 bases, and 10 bases stayed unmatched. CDR1 and CDR2 from the germline V gene are GTSNPN and SVGIG (reference sequence).

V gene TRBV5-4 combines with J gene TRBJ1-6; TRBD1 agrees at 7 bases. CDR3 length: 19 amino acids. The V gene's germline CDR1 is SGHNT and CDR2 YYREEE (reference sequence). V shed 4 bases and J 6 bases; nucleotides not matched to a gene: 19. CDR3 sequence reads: CASSRVIGTGDLSNSPLHF. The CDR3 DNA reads TGTGCCAGCAGCAGAGTAATTGGCACAGGGGATTTGAGTAATTCACCCCTCCACTTT.

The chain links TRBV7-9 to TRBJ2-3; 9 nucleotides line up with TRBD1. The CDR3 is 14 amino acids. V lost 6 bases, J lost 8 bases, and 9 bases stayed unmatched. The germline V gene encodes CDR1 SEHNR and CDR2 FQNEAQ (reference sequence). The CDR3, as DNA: TGTGCCAGCAGACCCGGGACAGGGATGGCTACGCAGTATTTT. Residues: CASRPGTGMATQYF.

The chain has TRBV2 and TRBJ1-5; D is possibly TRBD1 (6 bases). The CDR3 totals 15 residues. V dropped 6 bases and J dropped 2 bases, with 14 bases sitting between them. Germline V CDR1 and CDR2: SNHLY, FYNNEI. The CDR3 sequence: CASRPFSGGNQPQHF. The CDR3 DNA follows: TGTGCCAGCAGGCCTTTCTCAGGGGGCAATCAGCCCCAGCATTTT.

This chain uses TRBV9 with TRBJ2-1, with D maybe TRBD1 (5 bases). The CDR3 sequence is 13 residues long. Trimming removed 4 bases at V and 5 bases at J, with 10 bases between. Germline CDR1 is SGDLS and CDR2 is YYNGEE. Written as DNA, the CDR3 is TGTGCCAGCAGCCATGGGGCTAACAATGAGCAGTTCTTC. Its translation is CASSHGANNEQFF.

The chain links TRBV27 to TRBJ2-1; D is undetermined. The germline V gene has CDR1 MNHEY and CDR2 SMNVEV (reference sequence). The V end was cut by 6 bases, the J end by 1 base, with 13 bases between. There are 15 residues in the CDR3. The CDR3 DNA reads TGTGCCAGCAGCCTCGACTCCCTGTCCTACAATGAGCAGTTCTTC. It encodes CASSLDSLSYNEQFF.

CDR3 amino acids: CASSQLAGGIDTYEQYF. The CDR3 nucleotides read TGCGCCAGCAGCCAACTAGCGGGAGGTATAGATACCTACGAGCAGTACTTC. The chain couples TRBV4-1 to TRBJ2-7; 11 bases map to TRBD2. Germline V gives CDR1 MGHRA, CDR2 YSYEKL. Germline trimming cut 2 bases from V and 2 bases from J; bases unmatched to any gene: 8. The CDR3 contains 17 residues.

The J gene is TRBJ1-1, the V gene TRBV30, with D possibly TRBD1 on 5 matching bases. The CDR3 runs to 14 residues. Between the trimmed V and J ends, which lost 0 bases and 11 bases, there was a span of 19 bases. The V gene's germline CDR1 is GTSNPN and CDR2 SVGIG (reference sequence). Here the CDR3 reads CAWSVPVRLKGAFF. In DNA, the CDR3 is TGTGCCTGGAGTGTACCCGTTCGCTTAAAGGGGGCTTTCTTT.

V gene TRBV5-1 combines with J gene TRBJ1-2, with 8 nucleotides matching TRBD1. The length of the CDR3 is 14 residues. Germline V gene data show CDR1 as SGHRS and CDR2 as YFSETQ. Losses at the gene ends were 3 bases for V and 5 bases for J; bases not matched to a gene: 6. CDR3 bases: TGCGCCAGCAGCTCACCCCGACAGGGGTATGGCTACACCTTC. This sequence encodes CASSSPRQGYGYTF.

CDR3 amino acids: CASSKGYQGLGYNEQFF. The DNA for the CDR3 is TGTGCCAGCAGCAAAGGATATCAGGGTTTAGGCTACAATGAGCAGTTCTTC. V and J are TRBV21-1 and TRBJ2-1; the D call in the table, TRBD1, was not verified against the DNA. TRBV21-1 is classified as a pseudogene. The CDR3 length is 17 residues.

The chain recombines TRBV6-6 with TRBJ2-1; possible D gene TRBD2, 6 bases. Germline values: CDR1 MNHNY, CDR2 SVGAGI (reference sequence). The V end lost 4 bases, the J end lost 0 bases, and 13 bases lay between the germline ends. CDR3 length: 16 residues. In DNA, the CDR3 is TGTGCCAGCAGTTCCGATGGGGGGAGCTCCTACAATGAGCAGTTCTTC. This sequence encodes CASSSDGGSSYNEQFF.

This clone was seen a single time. CDR3 coding DNA: TGTGCCATCAGTGAGTCGCTAGGGAGTAGCACAATCCATCAGCCCCAGCATTTT. It codes for CAISESLGSSTIHQPQHF. This chain connects TRBV10-3 to TRBJ1-5; D gene ambiguous. Germline V CDR1 and CDR2: ENHRY, SYGVKD. CDR3 size: 18 residues. The germline V and J ends were trimmed by 0 bases and 5 bases, with 20 bases remaining between them.

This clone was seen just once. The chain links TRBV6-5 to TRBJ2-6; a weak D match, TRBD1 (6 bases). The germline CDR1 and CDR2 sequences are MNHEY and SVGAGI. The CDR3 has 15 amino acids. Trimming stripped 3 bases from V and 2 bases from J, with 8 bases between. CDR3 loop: CASSYSGAGANVLTF. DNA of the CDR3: TGTGCCAGCAGTTATTCAGGGGCTGGGGCCAACGTCCTGACTTTC.

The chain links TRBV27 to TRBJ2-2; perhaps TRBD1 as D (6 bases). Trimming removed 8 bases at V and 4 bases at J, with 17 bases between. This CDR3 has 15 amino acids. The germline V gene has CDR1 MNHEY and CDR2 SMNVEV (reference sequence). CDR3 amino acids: CASATKQGSTGELFF. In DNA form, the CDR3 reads TGTGCCAGCGCAACCAAACAGGGTTCCACCGGGGAGCTGTTTTTT.

In DNA, the CDR3 is TGCAGTGCTGGGAGAAATTCACCCCTCCACTTT. This encodes CSAGRNSPLHF. V usage is TRBV20-1 and J usage is TRBJ1-6; D gene uncertain. Trimming shortened V by 5 bases and J by 7 bases, and 6 bases separated the two germline ends. Germline loops: CDR1 DFQATT, CDR2 SNEGSKA (reference sequence). The CDR3 contains 11 residues.